This is a list of T cell receptor beta chains from one sample in a study of OX40 agonist ivuxolimab in advanced cancers. The method was immunoSEQ multiplex PCR; TCRdb's version includes in-frame clones alone and lacks a portion of them. The sample includes roughly 28,000 clones, 82% of them seen just once. The sample was CD4+ or CD8+ T cells sorted from blood, taken in a trial of the OX40 agonist ivuxolimab. These TCRs come from an adult with an advanced solid tumor such as melanoma, head and neck, liver or kidney cancer. The conserved cysteine and the conserved F or W are not part of the CDR3 here. The order of the fields is CDR3 length, V gene, D gene, CDR3 protein. A D gene is named only where the DNA matches it firmly.

len: 12
v_gene: TRBV27
d_gene: -
CDR3aa: ASSSEGLPYEQY

len: 13
v_gene: TRBV29-1
d_gene: TRBD1
CDR3aa: SVEGDRASYNEQF

len: 13
v_gene: TRBV6-5
d_gene: -
CDR3aa: ASSYGLGTNYEQY

len: 12
v_gene: TRBV9
d_gene: -
CDR3aa: ASSVGGSNTEAF

len: 14
v_gene: TRBV11-2
d_gene: TRBD2
CDR3aa: ASSPPGLAVTDTQY

len: 12
v_gene: TRBV7-8
d_gene: TRBD1
CDR3aa: ASRPQGAGNTIY

len: 12
v_gene: TRBV4-2
d_gene: -
CDR3aa: ASSQRTANTEAF

len: 11
v_gene: TRBV2
d_gene: TRBD2
CDR3aa: ASSSGRGNEQF

len: 12
v_gene: TRBV6-4
d_gene: -
CDR3aa: ASTLREVNEKLF

len: 15
v_gene: TRBV5-1
d_gene: -
CDR3aa: ASSLAAAARLNTEAF

len: 13
v_gene: TRBV6-5
d_gene: -
CDR3aa: ASRAGGSGYNEQF

len: 15
v_gene: TRBV28
d_gene: -
CDR3aa: ASSLFAGVAYNSPLH

len: 12
v_gene: TRBV19
d_gene: -
CDR3aa: ASSLNPLGTEAF

len: 12
v_gene: TRBV9
d_gene: -
CDR3aa: ASSVEVQNTEAF

len: 14
v_gene: TRBV29-1
d_gene: TRBD2
CDR3aa: SVVPTSGSGLDTQY

len: 13
v_gene: TRBV4-1
d_gene: -
CDR3aa: ASSQVSQGPTEAF

len: 11
v_gene: TRBV27
d_gene: -
CDR3aa: ASSLGRDYEQY

len: 12
v_gene: TRBV15
d_gene: -
CDR3aa: ATSRDRRTGELF

len: 15
v_gene: TRBV2
d_gene: -
CDR3aa: ASSHHPGTQGPDTQY

len: 12
v_gene: TRBV6-5
d_gene: -
CDR3aa: ASSYLEGTGELF

len: 11
v_gene: TRBV28
d_gene: -
CDR3aa: ASGLALLYEQF

len: 14
v_gene: TRBV11-2
d_gene: -
CDR3aa: ASSLDRITNTGELF

len: 13
v_gene: TRBV19
d_gene: TRBD2
CDR3aa: ASSIAIAGNYEQY

len: 12
v_gene: TRBV7-6
d_gene: TRBD2
CDR3aa: ASSPGTSPPEQF

len: 13
v_gene: TRBV4-1
d_gene: TRBD1
CDR3aa: ASSLGQGANYGYT

len: 14
v_gene: TRBV4-3
d_gene: -
CDR3aa: ASSQDLASSYNEQF

len: 15
v_gene: TRBV28
d_gene: TRBD1
CDR3aa: ASSFRVGTELFTEAF

len: 10
v_gene: TRBV7-2
d_gene: -
CDR3aa: ALLAKGGSYT

len: 12
v_gene: TRBV6-5
d_gene: TRBD1
CDR3aa: ASSIGTANQPQH

len: 12
v_gene: TRBV6-1
d_gene: -
CDR3aa: ASSKVIPSYEQY

len: 12
v_gene: TRBV9
d_gene: -
CDR3aa: ASSAGTTAYEQY

len: 13
v_gene: TRBV9
d_gene: -
CDR3aa: ASSPDQILTGELF

len: 13
v_gene: TRBV4-3
d_gene: -
CDR3aa: ASSQGGRGIYEQY

len: 11
v_gene: TRBV6-1
d_gene: -
CDR3aa: ASIPGRDTEAF

len: 10
v_gene: TRBV18
d_gene: -
CDR3aa: ASSPQADTQY

len: 10
v_gene: TRBV15
d_gene: -
CDR3aa: ATSRVGDEAF

len: 12
v_gene: TRBV2
d_gene: -
CDR3aa: ASRYQGSEFGYT

len: 12
v_gene: TRBV5-1
d_gene: -
CDR3aa: ASSRGTGYNEQF

len: 13
v_gene: TRBV5-4
d_gene: TRBD1
CDR3aa: ASSSGQGGYNEQF

len: 12
v_gene: TRBV4-1
d_gene: -
CDR3aa: ASSQRIGEETQY

len: 13
v_gene: TRBV7-9
d_gene: TRBD1
CDR3aa: ASSLKQGTKNIQY

len: 13
v_gene: TRBV2
d_gene: -
CDR3aa: ASEVPGSLEDTQY

len: 13
v_gene: TRBV7-7
d_gene: TRBD2
CDR3aa: ASSRTSGEADTQY

len: 14
v_gene: TRBV6-5
d_gene: TRBD1
CDR3aa: ASSYSRQGAWSPLH

len: 10
v_gene: TRBV4-1
d_gene: -
CDR3aa: ASSPDGGELF

len: 12
v_gene: TRBV7-9
d_gene: TRBD1
CDR3aa: ASSPGTGYYGYT

len: 10
v_gene: TRBV28
d_gene: -
CDR3aa: ASSPWGYEQF

len: 11
v_gene: TRBV28
d_gene: -
CDR3aa: ASGGDSNQPQH